A single T cell receptor beta chain is shown here with its context. As yet, its antigen is unknown. Genomic DNA (from each subset) was split evenly across several immunoSEQ plates. Repertoires were generated with immunoSEQ multiplex PCR, while TCRdb's copy carries only in-frame clones and drops some. The sample gives fewer than 1.6 million clones, around 98.5% of which show up once; approximately 0.4% is in the top ten. The data belong to a study of shared clonotypes between healthy human individuals. Study background: Researchers assigned three CD4 naive, three CD4 memory, two CD8 naive and one CD8 memory plate to each donor. Overall study results and limits: Memory subsets generally showed smaller estimated richness than naive subsets did.

The CDR3 covers 14 residues. With 2 bases removed from V and 5 bases from J, the gap between germline ends came to 15 bases. Per the germline V gene, CDR1 is SQVTM and CDR2 is ANQGSEA. The V call is TRBV29-1, the J call TRBJ1-1; unclear D gene. The receptor was isolated from a man aged 30 to 39 in good health. Sequenced material: naive CD4+ T cells sorted from blood. Documented subset: CD45RA+ positively selected. The CDR3 DNA follows: TGCAGCGTTGAAAATAGACACTTCTGGACTGAAGCTTTCTTT. Protein sequence: CSVENRHFWTEAFF.